The present TCR beta chain was sequenced within a study of T-cell memory formation after mild COVID-19 (dated by TCRdb to the early 2020s). About the study as a whole: TCR sequence clusters from the two donors were found to be largely donor specific. In a couple of donors, T-cell clones that expanded and contracted after mild COVID-19 were followed by sequencing TCRalpha and TCRbeta repertoires longitudinally. The cohort was made up of two young adult volunteers, one female and one male, who were previously healthy. What the research found in general, with its limitations: Contracting CD4+ clones appeared mostly in the CM and EM memory subsets, whereas CD8+ clones were enriched in EMRA. Some responding clones were detected in pre-infection memory, which suggested that pre-existing cross-reactive memory T cells had joined the SARS-CoV-2 response. The study covered only a couple of mild cases, and larger cohorts including severe cases with pre-infection samples were considered necessary. From day 15 to 85, contracting clones showed balanced CD4/CD8 phenotypes, whereas a second wave of clones that expanded from day 15 to 37 leaned towards CD4+. Whether the second-wave clones peaking on day 37 were SARS-CoV-2 specific was not confirmed.

A remark on this clonotype: Its binding antigen is unknown. Per-nucleotide qualities are absent, and no much larger clonotype sits a single base away.

Ficoll-Paque density gradient centrifugation was used to isolate PBMCs. For this chain, trimming is 3 bases at the V end and 5 bases at the J end, and the number of junction bases without a gene match is 4. Its CDR3 holds 14 amino acids, cysteine through phenylalanine. The DNA shown is the 42-base CDR3, in frame from base 1. Sequencing relied on an Illumina NovaSeq 6000. cDNA libraries for TCRalpha and TCRbeta were prepared by 5'RACE using constant-segment primers, with sample barcodes and unique molecular identifiers added. RNA was extracted from every sample with Trizol reagent. Amplification of the libraries took two PCR steps, and the second step added a second sample barcode plus Illumina TruSeq adapters. Sequencing of libraries was performed on an Illumina NovaSeq with 2 x 150 bp paired-end reads. Per the original workflow: Reads were demultiplexed and collapsed into UMI-guided consensus sequences with migec v1.2.7. Using mixcr v2.1.11, the UMI consensuses were aligned to TRA and TRB V and J templates and assembled into clonotypes. A clonotype was counted as expanded or contracted only if both edgeR and NoisET called the change significant, with noise models trained on biological replicates. edgeR calls used a false discovery rate-adjusted p below 0.01 and a log2 fold-change threshold of 1. As an exploratory analysis of dynamics, max-normalized trajectories of the 1000 most abundant clonotypes were examined with PCA combined with hierarchical clustering. Separately sequenced CD4+ and CD8+ repertoires were used to assign the CD4 or CD8 phenotype of responding clones. Using fastp trimming at Q25 and MiXCR clonotype assembly, TCRdb reanalyzed the public sequencing data and kept in-frame beta chains. Duplicate CDR3 protein sequences are folded into a single record with the most common DNA and genes. TCRdb assigned the V and J calls; the authors' analysis was not used. The sample table lists hundreds of thousands of distinct CDR3 sequences, around 19% of them with a count of one. The ten biggest clones cover roughly 21% of the sample.

Sample: PBMCs or a T cell subset sorted from them (not recorded which). The receptor chain draws on TRBV12-3 or TRBV12-4 and TRBJ2-5, with 9 bases aligning to TRBD2. The sequence was collected from a man between 18 and 35 years old who had mild COVID-19 (a few samples of this study predate the infection). The sample titles of this study are shuffled in the database, so cell type and time point are left out; the donor was told from shared clones. The nucleotide sequence reads TGTGCCAGCAGTTTTGGAGGACTAGCGGAGACCCAGTACTTC. Its amino acids are CASSFGGLAETQYF.